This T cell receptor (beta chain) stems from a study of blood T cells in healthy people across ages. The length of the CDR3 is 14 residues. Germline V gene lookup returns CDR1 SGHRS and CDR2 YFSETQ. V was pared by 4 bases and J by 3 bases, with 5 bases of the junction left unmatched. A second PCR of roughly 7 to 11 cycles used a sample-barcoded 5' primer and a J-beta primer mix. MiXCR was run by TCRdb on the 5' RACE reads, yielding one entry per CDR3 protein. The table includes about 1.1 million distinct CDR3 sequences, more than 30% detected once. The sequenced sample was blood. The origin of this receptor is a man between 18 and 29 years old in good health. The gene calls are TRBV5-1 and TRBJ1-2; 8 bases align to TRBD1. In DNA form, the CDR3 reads TGCGCCAGCAGCCGATCGACAGGGGACTATGGCTACACCTTC. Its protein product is CASSRSTGDYGYTF.